This T cell receptor beta chain was profiled in a study of somatic mutations in cytotoxic T cells in rheumatoid arthritis. Points from the study as a whole: A single CD8+ clone exceeded 20% of CD8+ cells in 8 of 65 patients. Greater age accompanied higher CD8+ clonality in rheumatoid arthritis patients, a pattern that was absent in healthy controls.

The study pulled out CD4+ and CD8+ cells with positive magnetic bead selection and then checked their purity by flow cytometry. Trimming took off 4 bases at V and 3 bases at J, with 13 bases between the two ends. This CDR3 contains 15 residues. Looked up from germline, CDR1 is MNHEY and CDR2 is SVGAGI. Note on this clone: Antigen: not known.

The authors' processing: Matches to published virus-specific TCRB sequences were rare among patient CD8+ clones larger than 1%. Sequencing used immunoSEQ multiplex PCR; TCRdb keeps in-frame clones, though not all of them. V and J calls and clone size are copied from that table; D and trimming were computed from the DNA. The sample has about 16,000 clones; more than 65% are singletons. The chain links TRBV6-5 to TRBJ2-1; no clear D gene. The receptor's source is an adult with rheumatoid arthritis. Source material: CD8+ T cells sorted from blood. DNA of the CDR3: TGTGCCAGCAGTTCCCTTAACGTATTCTACAATGAGCAGTTCTTC. This sequence encodes CASSSLNVFYNEQFF.